This T cell receptor beta chain was profiled in a study of T cell responses to AZD1222 COVID-19 vaccine. General study points: Spike-wide coverage was observed for vaccine-associated CD4 TCRs, with dominant responses at 160-218 and 743-854. When two AZD1222 doses had been given, Spike-specific TCR breadth and depth rose. The sample set comprised mostly white British donors with more females, and clonal diversity was possibly underestimated. As reported, nearly half of all spike-specific TCRs target variant regions that are unmutated.

Assay: immunoSEQ multiplex PCR; the TCRdb copy retains only in-frame clones and omits some. The sample shows about 120,000 clones, about 90% of them seen only once. Concerning this clone itself: The antigen is undetermined.

The length of the CDR3 is 15 residues. Germline-derived CDR1 and CDR2 are MNHEY and SVGAGI. V lost 7 bases, J lost 4 bases, and 19 bases lay in between. The sequence came from an adult in good health. This sequence joins TRBV6-5 and TRBJ2-5; tentatively, D is TRBD1 or TRBD2 (5 bases each). This material consisted of peripheral blood, taken on day 0 of AZD1222 vaccination. The CDR3 here is CASTERGEPAETQYF. CDR3 coding DNA: TGTGCCAGCACCGAAAGAGGGGAACCGGCAGAGACCCAGTACTTC.